This TCR beta chain was captured in a study of T cell changes during pregnancy in multiple sclerosis. Clones were read by immunoSEQ multiplex PCR, and TCRdb kept only the in-frame ones, dropping some. The table records about 120,000 clones, about 93% of them present only once. CDR1 and CDR2 from the germline V gene are MNHEY and SVGAGI. The ends lost 6 bases at V and 7 bases at J; junction bases unmatched: 2. The CDR3 consists of 12 residues. Specimen: peripheral blood, collected in the third trimester of pregnancy. This chain connects TRBV6-5 to TRBJ2-1, with 8 bases identical to TRBD1. The sequence was collected from a female donor with multiple sclerosis, enrolled in a pregnancy study. The CDR3 sequence is CASSRTGNEQFF. The CDR3 DNA reads TGTGCCAGCAGCCGGACAGGGAATGAGCAGTTCTTC.